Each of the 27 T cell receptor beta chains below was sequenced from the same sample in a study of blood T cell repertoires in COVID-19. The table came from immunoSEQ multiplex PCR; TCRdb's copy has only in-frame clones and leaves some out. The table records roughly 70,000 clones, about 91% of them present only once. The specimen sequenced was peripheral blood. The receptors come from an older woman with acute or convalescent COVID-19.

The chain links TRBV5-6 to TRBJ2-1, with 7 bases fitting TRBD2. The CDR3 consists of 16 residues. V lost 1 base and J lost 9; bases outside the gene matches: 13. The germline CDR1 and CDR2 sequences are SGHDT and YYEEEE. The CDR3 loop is CASSLWRERSASEQFF. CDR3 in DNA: TGTGCCAGCAGCTTGTGGCGGGAGAGGAGTGCGTCTGAGCAGTTCTTC.

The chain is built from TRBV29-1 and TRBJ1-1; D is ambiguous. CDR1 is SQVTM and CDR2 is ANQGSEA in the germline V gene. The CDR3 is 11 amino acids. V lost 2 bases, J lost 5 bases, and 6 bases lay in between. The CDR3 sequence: CSVERRTEAFF. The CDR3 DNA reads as TGCAGCGTTGAAAGGAGAACTGAAGCTTTCTTT. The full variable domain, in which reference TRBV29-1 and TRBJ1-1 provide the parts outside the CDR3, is SAVISQKPSRDICQRGTSLTIQCQVDSQVTMMFWYRQQPGQSLTLIATANQGSEATYESGFVIDKFPISRPNLTFSTLTVSNMSPEDSSIYLCSVERRTEAFFGQGTRLTVV.

Here the CDR3 reads CASRATTISYTF. In DNA form, the CDR3 reads TGTGCCAGCAGGGCTACGACTATTAGCTACACCTTC. The chain is built from TRBV28 and TRBJ1-2; D remains unclear. CDR1 is MDHEN and CDR2 is SYDVKM in the germline V gene. V lost 6 bases and J lost 9, with 14 bases in between. The CDR3 extends over 12 amino acids.

This CDR3 reads CASNYAGELFF. The DNA of the CDR3 is TGTGCCAGCAATTATGCCGGGGAGCTGTTTTTT. This chain links TRBV28 with TRBJ2-2, with D unresolved. V gave up 7 bases and J gave up 6 bases, with 6 bases separating them. This CDR3 has 11 residues. Germline V gene sequence: CDR1 MDHEN, CDR2 SYDVKM.

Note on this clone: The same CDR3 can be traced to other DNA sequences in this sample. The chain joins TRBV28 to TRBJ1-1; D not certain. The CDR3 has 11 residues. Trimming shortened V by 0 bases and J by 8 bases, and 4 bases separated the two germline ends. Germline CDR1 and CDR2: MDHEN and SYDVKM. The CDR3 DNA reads TGTGCCAGCAGTTTATGGTCAGAAGCTTTCTTT. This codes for CASSLWSEAFF.

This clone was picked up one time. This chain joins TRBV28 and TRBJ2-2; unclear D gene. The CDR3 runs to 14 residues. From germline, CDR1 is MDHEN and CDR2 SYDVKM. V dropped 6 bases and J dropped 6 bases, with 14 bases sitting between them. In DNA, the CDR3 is TGTGCCAGCAGCCGAACTTCCGCGGCCGGGGAGCTGTTTTTT. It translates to CASSRTSAAGELFF. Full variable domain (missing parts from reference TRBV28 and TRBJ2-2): DVKVTQSSRYLVKRTGEKVFLECVQDMDHENMFWYRQDPGLGLRLIYFSYDVKMKEKGDIPEGYSVSREKKERFSLILESASTNQTSMYLCASSRTSAAGELFFGEGSRLTVL.

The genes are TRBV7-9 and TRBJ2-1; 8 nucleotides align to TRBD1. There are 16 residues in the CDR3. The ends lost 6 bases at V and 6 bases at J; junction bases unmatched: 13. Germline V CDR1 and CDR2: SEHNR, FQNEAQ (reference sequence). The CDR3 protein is CASRGQGGVGSNEQFF. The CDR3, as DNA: TGTGCCAGCAGAGGACAGGGAGGAGTAGGTAGCAATGAGCAGTTCTTC.

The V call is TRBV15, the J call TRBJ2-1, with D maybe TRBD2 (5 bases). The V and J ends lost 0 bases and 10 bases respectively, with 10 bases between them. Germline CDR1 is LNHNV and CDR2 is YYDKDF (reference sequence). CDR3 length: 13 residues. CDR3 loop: CATSRDQLAEQFF. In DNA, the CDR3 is TGTGCCACCAGCAGAGATCAGCTAGCCGAGCAGTTCTTC.

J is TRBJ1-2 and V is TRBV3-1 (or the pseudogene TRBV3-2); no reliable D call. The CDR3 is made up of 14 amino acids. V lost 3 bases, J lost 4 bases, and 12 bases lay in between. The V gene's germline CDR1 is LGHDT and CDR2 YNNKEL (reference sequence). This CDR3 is CASSQEVNLYGYTF. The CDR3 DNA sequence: TGTGCCAGCAGCCAGGAGGTGAACCTCTATGGCTACACCTTC.

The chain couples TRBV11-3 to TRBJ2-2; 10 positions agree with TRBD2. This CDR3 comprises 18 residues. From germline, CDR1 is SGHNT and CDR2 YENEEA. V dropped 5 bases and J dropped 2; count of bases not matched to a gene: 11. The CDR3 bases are TGTGCCAGCAGCCTTACAAAAGGACTAGCGGTCAACACCGGGGAGCTGTTTTTT. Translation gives CASSLTKGLAVNTGELFF. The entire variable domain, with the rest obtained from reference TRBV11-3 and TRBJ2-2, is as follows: EAGVVQSPRYKIIEKKQPVAFWCNPISGHNTLYWYLQNLGQGPELLIRYENEEAVDDSQLPKDRFSAERLKGVDSTLKIQPAELGDSAVYLCASSLTKGLAVNTGELFFGEGSRLTVL.

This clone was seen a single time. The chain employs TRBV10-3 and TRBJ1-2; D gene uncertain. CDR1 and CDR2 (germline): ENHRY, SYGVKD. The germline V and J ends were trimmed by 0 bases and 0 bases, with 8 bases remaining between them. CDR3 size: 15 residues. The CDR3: CAISESGGSNYGYTF. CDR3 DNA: TGTGCCATCAGTGAGTCTGGCGGCTCTAACTATGGCTACACCTTC.

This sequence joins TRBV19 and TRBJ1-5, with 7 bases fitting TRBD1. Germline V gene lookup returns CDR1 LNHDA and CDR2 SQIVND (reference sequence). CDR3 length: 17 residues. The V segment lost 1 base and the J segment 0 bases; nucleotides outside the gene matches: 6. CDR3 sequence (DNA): TGTGCCAGTAGTATAGCCGGGACAGCTCTTAGCAATCAGCCCCAGCATTTT. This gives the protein CASSIAGTALSNQPQHF.

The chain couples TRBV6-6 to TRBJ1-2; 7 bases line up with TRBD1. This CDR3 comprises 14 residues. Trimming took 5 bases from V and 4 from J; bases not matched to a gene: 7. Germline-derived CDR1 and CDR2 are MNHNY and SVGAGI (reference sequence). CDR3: CASSLQGNRYGYTF. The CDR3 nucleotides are TGTGCCAGCAGTCTACAGGGGAACCGCTATGGCTACACCTTC.

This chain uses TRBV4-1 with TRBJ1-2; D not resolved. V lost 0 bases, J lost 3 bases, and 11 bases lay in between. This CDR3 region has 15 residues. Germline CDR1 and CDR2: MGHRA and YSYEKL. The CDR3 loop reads CASSQDGVADYGYTF. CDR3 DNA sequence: TGCGCCAGCAGCCAAGACGGAGTGGCAGACTATGGCTACACCTTC.

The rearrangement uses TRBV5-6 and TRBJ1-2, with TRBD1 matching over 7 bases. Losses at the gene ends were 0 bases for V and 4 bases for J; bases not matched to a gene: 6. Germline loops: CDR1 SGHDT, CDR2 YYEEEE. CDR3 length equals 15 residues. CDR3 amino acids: CASSLVTDRFYGYTF. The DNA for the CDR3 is TGTGCCAGCAGCTTGGTCACGGACAGGTTCTATGGCTACACCTTC.

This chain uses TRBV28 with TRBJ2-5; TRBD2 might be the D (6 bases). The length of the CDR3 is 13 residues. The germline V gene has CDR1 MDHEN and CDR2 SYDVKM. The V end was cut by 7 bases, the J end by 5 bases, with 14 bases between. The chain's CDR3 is CASTIEGRETQYF. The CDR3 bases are TGTGCCAGCACCATAGAGGGGAGGGAGACCCAGTACTTC. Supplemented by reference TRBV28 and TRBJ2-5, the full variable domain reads DVKVTQSSRYLVKRTGEKVFLECVQDMDHENMFWYRQDPGLGLRLIYFSYDVKMKEKGDIPEGYSVSREKKERFSLILESASTNQTSMYLCASTIEGRETQYFGPGTRLLVL.

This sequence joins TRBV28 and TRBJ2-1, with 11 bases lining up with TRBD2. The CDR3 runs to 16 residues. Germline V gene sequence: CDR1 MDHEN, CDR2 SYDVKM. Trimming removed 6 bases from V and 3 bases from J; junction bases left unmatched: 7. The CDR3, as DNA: TGTGCCAGCAGCTCTCTAGCGGGAGGCAACTACAATGAGCAGTTCTTC. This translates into CASSSLAGGNYNEQFF. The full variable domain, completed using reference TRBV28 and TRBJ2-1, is DVKVTQSSRYLVKRTGEKVFLECVQDMDHENMFWYRQDPGLGLRLIYFSYDVKMKEKGDIPEGYSVSREKKERFSLILESASTNQTSMYLCASSSLAGGNYNEQFFGPGTRLTVL.

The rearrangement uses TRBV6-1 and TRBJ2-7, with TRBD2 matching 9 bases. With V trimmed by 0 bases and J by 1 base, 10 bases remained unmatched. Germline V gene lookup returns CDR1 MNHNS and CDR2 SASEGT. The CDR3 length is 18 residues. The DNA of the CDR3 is TGTGCCAGCAGTGAAGCTGGCCCAGGGAGCGGGAGGTCCTACGAGCAGTACTTC. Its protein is CASSEAGPGSGRSYEQYF.

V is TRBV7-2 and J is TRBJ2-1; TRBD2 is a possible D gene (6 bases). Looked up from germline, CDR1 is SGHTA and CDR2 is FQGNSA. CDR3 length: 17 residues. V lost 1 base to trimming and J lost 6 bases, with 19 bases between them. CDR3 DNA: TGTGCCAGCAGCTTAGAGGTCCTAGCGTCCTCTAGCAATGAGCAGTTCTTC. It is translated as CASSLEVLASSSNEQFF.

The CDR3 DNA is TGTGCCAGCCTCAGGGTGAACACTGAAGCTTTCTTT. Translation gives CASLRVNTEAFF. The J gene is TRBJ1-1, the V gene TRBV12-3 or TRBV12-4, with D perhaps matching TRBD1 (5 bases). This CDR3 is 12 amino acids long. V shed 8 bases and J shed 0 bases, with 7 bases lying between them.

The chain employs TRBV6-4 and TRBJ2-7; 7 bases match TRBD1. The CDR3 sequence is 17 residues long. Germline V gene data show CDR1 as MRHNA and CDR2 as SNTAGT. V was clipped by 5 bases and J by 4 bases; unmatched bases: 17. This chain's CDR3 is CASSSTQGKRTSYEQYF. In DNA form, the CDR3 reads TGTGCCAGCAGTTCTACACAGGGGAAGAGGACGTCTTACGAGCAGTACTTC.

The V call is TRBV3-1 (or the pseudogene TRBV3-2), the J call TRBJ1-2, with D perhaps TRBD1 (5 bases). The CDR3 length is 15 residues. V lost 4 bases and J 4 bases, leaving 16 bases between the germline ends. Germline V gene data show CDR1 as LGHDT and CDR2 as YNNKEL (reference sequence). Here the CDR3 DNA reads TGTGCCAGCAGCCCAGGGAGGACAACCTCCTATGGCTACACCTTC. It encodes CASSPGRTTSYGYTF.

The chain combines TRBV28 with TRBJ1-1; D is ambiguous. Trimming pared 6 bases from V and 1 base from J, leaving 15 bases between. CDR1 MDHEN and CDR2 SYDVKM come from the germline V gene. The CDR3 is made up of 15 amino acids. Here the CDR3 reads CASRTEKRANTEAFF. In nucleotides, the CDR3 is TGTGCCAGCAGAACCGAGAAGAGGGCGAACACTGAAGCTTTCTTT. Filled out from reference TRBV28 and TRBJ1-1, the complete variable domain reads DVKVTQSSRYLVKRTGEKVFLECVQDMDHENMFWYRQDPGLGLRLIYFSYDVKMKEKGDIPEGYSVSREKKERFSLILESASTNQTSMYLCASRTEKRANTEAFFGQGTRLTVV.

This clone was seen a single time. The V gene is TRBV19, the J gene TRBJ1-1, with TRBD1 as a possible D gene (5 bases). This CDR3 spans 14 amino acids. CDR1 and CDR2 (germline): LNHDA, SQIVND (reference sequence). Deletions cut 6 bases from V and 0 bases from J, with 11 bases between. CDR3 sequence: CASSWRGMNTEAFF. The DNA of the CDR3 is TGTGCCAGTAGCTGGAGGGGTATGAACACTGAAGCTTTCTTT.

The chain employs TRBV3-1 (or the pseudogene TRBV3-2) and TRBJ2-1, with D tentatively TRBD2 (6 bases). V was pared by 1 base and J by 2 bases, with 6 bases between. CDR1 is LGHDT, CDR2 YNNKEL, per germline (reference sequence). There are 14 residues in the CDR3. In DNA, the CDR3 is TGTGCCAGCAGCCAAGGACTAGCCTACAATGAGCAGTTCTTC. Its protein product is CASSQGLAYNEQFF.

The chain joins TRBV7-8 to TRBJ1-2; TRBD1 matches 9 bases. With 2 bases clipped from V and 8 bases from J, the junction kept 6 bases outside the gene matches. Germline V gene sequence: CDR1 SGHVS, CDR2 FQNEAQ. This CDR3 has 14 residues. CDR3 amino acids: CASSLMGQGEGYTF. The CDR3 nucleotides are TGTGCCAGCAGCTTAATGGGACAGGGAGAAGGCTACACCTTC.

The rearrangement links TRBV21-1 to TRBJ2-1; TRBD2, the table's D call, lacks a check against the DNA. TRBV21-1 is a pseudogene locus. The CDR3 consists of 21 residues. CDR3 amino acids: CASSTPPGTSGTQSSYNEQFF. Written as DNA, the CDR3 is TGTGCCAGCAGCACACCCCCCGGGACTAGCGGGACCCAGAGCTCCTACAATGAGCAGTTCTTC.